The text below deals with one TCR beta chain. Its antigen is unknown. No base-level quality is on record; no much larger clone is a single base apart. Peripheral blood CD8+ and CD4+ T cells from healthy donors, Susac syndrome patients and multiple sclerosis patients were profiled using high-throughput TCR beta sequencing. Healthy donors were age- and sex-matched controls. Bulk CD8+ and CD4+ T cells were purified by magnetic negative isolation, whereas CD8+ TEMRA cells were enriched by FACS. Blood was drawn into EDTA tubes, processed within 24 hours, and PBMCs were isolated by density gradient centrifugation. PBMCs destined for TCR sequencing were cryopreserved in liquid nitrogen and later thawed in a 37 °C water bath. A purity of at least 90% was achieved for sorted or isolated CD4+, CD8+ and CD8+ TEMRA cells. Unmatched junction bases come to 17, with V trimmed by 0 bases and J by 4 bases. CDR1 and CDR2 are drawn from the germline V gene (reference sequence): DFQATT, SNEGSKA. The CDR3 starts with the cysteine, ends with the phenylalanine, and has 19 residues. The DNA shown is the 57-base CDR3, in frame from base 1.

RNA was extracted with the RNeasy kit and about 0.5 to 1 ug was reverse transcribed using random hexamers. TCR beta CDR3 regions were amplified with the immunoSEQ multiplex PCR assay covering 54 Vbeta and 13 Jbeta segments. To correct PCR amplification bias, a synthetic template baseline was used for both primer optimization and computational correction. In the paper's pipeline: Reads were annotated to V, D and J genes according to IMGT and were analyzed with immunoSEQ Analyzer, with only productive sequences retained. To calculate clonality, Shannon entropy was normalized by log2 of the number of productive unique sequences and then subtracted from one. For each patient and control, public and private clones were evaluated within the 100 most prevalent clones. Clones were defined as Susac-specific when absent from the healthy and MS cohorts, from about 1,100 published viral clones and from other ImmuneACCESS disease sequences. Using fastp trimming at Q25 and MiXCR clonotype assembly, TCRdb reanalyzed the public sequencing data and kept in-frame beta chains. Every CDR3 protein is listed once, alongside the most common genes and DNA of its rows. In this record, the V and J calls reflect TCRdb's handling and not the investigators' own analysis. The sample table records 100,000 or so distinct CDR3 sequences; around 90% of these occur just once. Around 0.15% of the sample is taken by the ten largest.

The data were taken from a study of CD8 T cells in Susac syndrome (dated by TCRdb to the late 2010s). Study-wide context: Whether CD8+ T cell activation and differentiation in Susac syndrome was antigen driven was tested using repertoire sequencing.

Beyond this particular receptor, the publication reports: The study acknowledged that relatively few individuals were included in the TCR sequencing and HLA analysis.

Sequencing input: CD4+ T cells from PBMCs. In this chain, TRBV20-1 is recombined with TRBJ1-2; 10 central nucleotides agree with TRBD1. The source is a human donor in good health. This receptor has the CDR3 CSARDYRPGTGAVVYGYTF. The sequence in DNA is TGCAGTGCTAGAGACTATCGTCCCGGGACAGGGGCTGTGGTCTATGGCTACACCTTC.